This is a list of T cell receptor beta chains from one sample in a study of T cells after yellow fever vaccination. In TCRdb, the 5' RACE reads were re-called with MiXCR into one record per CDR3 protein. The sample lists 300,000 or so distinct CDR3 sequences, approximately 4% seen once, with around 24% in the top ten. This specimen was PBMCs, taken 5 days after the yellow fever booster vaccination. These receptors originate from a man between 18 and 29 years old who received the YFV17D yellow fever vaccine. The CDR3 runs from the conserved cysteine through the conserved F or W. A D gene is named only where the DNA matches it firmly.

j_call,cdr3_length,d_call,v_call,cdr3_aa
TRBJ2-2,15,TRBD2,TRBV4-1,CASAAAGANTGELFF
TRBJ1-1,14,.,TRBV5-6,CASSFHGFDTEAFF
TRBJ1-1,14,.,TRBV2,CASSDGALNTEAFF
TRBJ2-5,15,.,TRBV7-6,CASSSDSSLEETQYF
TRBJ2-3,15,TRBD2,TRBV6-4,CAGSVLAGSTDTQYF
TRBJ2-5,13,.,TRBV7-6,CASSLSARETQYF
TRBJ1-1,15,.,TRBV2,CASSSGTAPDTEAFF
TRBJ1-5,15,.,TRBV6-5,CASSYSMTGNQPQHF
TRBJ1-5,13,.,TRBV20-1,CSARQGGNQPQHF
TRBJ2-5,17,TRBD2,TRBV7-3,CASSPGTGRGGQETQYF